Detailed here is one T cell receptor (beta chain). The antigen remains unidentified. This entry comes from a study of beta chain features in type 1 diabetes. The overall study: Across every sample, roughly 100 million sorted cells were examined in total. Overall study findings and caveats: Although PCR might favor shorter templates, it would do so equally in patients and controls. Type 1 diabetes patients showed a moderate but significant shortening of TCRB CDR3s in all four CD4+ subsets.

A CD45RO/CCR7/CD25/CD127/CD95/CD27 panel sorted naive, central memory, regulatory and stem cell-like memory CD4+ cells. Reverse transcription of all isolated RNA meant that expressed TCRB transcripts were sequenced. Some clones are missing from TCRdb's copy, which holds only in-frame ones; the method was immunoSEQ multiplex PCR. This sample yields around 330,000 clones, of which 11% are seen a single time; over 0.015% belongs to the top ten. CDR1 and CDR2 from the germline V gene are MNHEY and SMNVEV (reference sequence). The CDR3 covers 16 residues. Trimming cost V 5 bases and J 3 bases; bases outside gene matches: 11.

This chain uses TRBV27 with TRBJ2-7, with 9 positions matching TRBD1. The sequence derives from a young woman in good health. The sample consisted of naive CD4+ T cells from blood. The CDR3: CASSTSGTGLFYEQYF. CDR3 nucleotide sequence: TGTGCCAGCAGTACCTCCGGGACAGGGCTATTCTACGAGCAGTACTTC.